The 17 T cell receptor beta chains reported below all come from one sample, sequenced in a study of T cell clonotyping in hematopoietic cell transplantation. TCRdb's table, derived via immunoSEQ multiplex PCR, lists solely in-frame clones and lacks some. The data contain some 45,000 clones, about four fifths of them singletons. Sample time point: recipient sample about 28 days before transplant, after cytoreduction. Sequencing used peripheral blood mononuclear cells, obtained before stem cell transplant. The receptors shown here come from a man in his sixties with myelodysplastic syndrome. Some clones in this sample may be carry-over from other donors' samples.

The chain uses TRBV6-1 and TRBJ1-2; TRBD1 matches at 8 bases. CDR3 length: 14 amino acids. Trimming cost V 3 bases and J 4 bases; bases outside gene matches: 4. Per germline, CDR1 MNHNS and CDR2 SASEGT. Here the CDR3 DNA reads TGTGCCAGCAGTGATGGGGGACAGGTCTATGGCTACACCTTC. This gives the protein CASSDGGQVYGYTF.

The CDR3 coding sequence is TGTGCCACCAGCAGAGACCTAGGGGCTAATGAAAAACTGTTTTTT. Protein: CATSRDLGANEKLFF. The chain has TRBV15 and TRBJ1-4; D possibly corresponds to TRBD1 (5 bases). The V and J ends lost 0 bases and 3 bases respectively, with 8 bases between them. Germline assignment: CDR1 LNHNV and CDR2 YYDKDF (reference sequence). This CDR3 is 15 amino acids long.

V usage is TRBV7-8 and J usage is TRBJ1-2; no clear D gene. This CDR3 is 12 amino acids long. V lost 3 bases and J 6 bases, leaving 8 bases between the germline ends. Germline lookup yields CDR1 SGHVS and CDR2 FQNEAQ. The CDR3 coding sequence is TGTGCCAGCAGCTTCAGTACGAATGGCTACACCTTC. Protein sequence: CASSFSTNGYTF.

The chain links TRBV30 to TRBJ1-5, with 7 bases fitting TRBD1. J gave up 7 bases and V 8 bases, and 8 bases lay outside the gene matches. This CDR3 comprises 12 residues. Germline assignment: CDR1 GTSNPN and CDR2 SVGIG (reference sequence). CDR3 amino acids: CAAQQGLQPQHF. In DNA form, the CDR3 reads TGTGCCGCCCAACAGGGGTTGCAGCCCCAGCATTTT.

This chain links TRBV5-5 with TRBJ2-3; TRBD2 is a possible D gene (6 bases). Germline CDR1 SGHKS, CDR2 YYEKEE (reference sequence). With 3 bases removed from V and 2 bases from J, the gap between germline ends came to 16 bases. CDR3 size: 16 residues. CDR3 protein: CASSSPTGGTTDTQYF. In nucleotides, the CDR3 is TGTGCCAGCAGCTCACCCACTGGGGGGACCACAGATACGCAGTATTTT.

The V gene is TRBV30, the J gene TRBJ2-6; no firm D call. Germline V gives CDR1 GTSNPN, CDR2 SVGIG (reference sequence). This CDR3 contains 14 residues. The CDR3 bases are TGTGCTCGGGCGGCCTTCTCTGGGGCCAACGTCCTGACTTTC. It translates to CARAAFSGANVLTF.

The gene calls are TRBV7-9 and TRBJ1-2; D unresolved. V was shortened by 1 base and J by 2 bases, with 8 bases between the two germline ends. The CDR3 runs to 14 residues. Germline V gives CDR1 SEHNR, CDR2 FQNEAQ (reference sequence). CDR3 region: CASSLGIMNYGYTF. The CDR3 nucleotides are TGTGCCAGCAGCTTAGGAATAATGAACTATGGCTACACCTTC.

This clone came up a few times. V and J are TRBV5-4 and TRBJ2-2; TRBD1 matches at 9 bases. Trimming at V came to 4 bases and at J to 6 bases, leaving 13 bases not matched to a gene. Germline CDR1 reads SGHNT; CDR2 reads YYREEE (reference sequence). CDR3 length: 17 amino acids. In DNA, the CDR3 is TGTGCCAGCAGCCCTGTCCCCCGGACAGGGGTTGCCGGGGAGCTGTTTTTT. Protein product: CASSPVPRTGVAGELFF.

DNA of the CDR3: TGTGCCAGCAGTTACGGTCACCAAGAGACCCAGTACTTC. It is translated as CASSYGHQETQYF. V is TRBV6-6 and J is TRBJ2-5; no reliable D call. V dropped 2 bases and J dropped 0 bases, with 4 bases sitting between them. The CDR3 has 13 residues. Germline V gene lookup returns CDR1 MNHNY and CDR2 SVGAGI (reference sequence).

This chain connects TRBV7-8 to TRBJ1-1, with D perhaps matching TRBD1 (5 bases). V shed 0 bases and J shed 1 base, with 6 bases lying between them. Germline V lookup: CDR1 SGHVS, CDR2 FQNEAQ. The CDR3 is made up of 14 amino acids. This CDR3 is CASSLAGANTEAFF. The CDR3 region has the DNA TGTGCCAGCAGCTTAGCAGGGGCGAACACTGAAGCTTTCTTT. Full variable domain (missing parts from reference TRBV7-8 and TRBJ1-1): GAGVSQSPRYKVAKRGQDVALRCDPISGHVSLFWYQQALGQGPEFLTYFQNEAQLDKSGLPSDRFFAERPEGSVSTLKIQRTQQEDSAVYLCASSLAGANTEAFFGQGTRLTVV.

The V call is TRBV28, the J call TRBJ1-2; TRBD1 agrees at 8 bases. The V segment lost 10 bases and the J segment 4 bases; nucleotides outside the gene matches: 8. Germline-derived CDR1 and CDR2 are MDHEN and SYDVKM. The CDR3 extends over 13 amino acids. The CDR3, as DNA: TGTGCCACCGGACAGGGCTATAGCTATGGCTACACCTTC. It encodes CATGQGYSYGYTF.

This clone showed up just a few times. CDR3 loop: CASSPGTGGGYTF. The CDR3 nucleotides are TGTGCCAGCAGCCCTGGGACAGGGGGTGGCTACACCTTC. The chain recombines TRBV16 with TRBJ1-2; 11 bases match TRBD1. The CDR3 covers 13 residues. Losses at the gene ends were 4 bases for V and 7 bases for J; bases not matched to a gene: 2. The germline gives CDR1 KGHSY, CDR2 FQNENV.

The chain couples TRBV7-9 to TRBJ2-1; no reliable D call. Germline loops: CDR1 SEHNR, CDR2 FQNEAQ (reference sequence). Trimming took off 7 bases at V and 8 bases at J, with 15 bases between the two ends. This CDR3 is built from 13 residues. The CDR3 is CASKDRVIHEQFF. DNA of the CDR3: TGTGCCAGCAAAGACCGAGTTATACATGAGCAGTTCTTC.

V gene TRBV6-1 combines with J gene TRBJ2-1; weak D call: TRBD1 (6 bases). Between the trimmed V and J ends, which lost 6 bases and 7 bases, there was a span of 16 bases. The CDR3 consists of 14 residues. Looked up from germline, CDR1 is MNHNS and CDR2 is SASEGT. The CDR3 region has the DNA TGTGCCAGCAGCCCCAACAGGGTAAGGAATGAGCAGTTCTTC. As protein: CASSPNRVRNEQFF.

V is TRBV19 and J is TRBJ1-5, with 9 nucleotides matching TRBD1. CDR1 is LNHDA, CDR2 SQIVND, per germline (reference sequence). Trimming removed 4 bases from V and 1 base from J; junction bases left unmatched: 5. The CDR3 consists of 16 residues. CDR3 nucleotide sequence: TGTGCCAGTAGTACACAGGGGGCAGGGAGCAATCAGCCCCAGCATTTT. Translated, it gives CASSTQGAGSNQPQHF.

The V gene is TRBV6-1, the J gene TRBJ1-5; D is ambiguous. This CDR3 has 13 residues. Trimming removed 11 bases from V and 3 bases from J, with 14 bases in between. Germline CDR1 reads MNHNS; CDR2 reads SASEGT. Here the CDR3 DNA reads TGTGCCGGAGGCTGGATGGTCAATCAGCCCCAGCATTTT. Its protein is CAGGWMVNQPQHF.

The chain carries TRBV7-6 and TRBJ2-7; D might be TRBD1 (6 bases). Per germline, CDR1 SGHVS and CDR2 FNYEAQ. The length of the CDR3 is 15 residues. V lost 5 bases and J lost 5, with 19 bases in between. The CDR3 is CASSQPGEGVDEQYF. As DNA, the CDR3 is TGTGCCAGCAGCCAACCTGGAGAGGGGGTTGACGAGCAGTACTTC.